Below, 14 T cell receptor gamma chains from the same sample are listed, as sequenced in a study of Vδ1+ human thymocytes. For these receptors, no antigen is known. Sequences come from RNA converted to cDNA by reverse transcription. Pooled V-gene forward primers with one constant-region reverse primer generated the CDR3 amplicons by multiplex PCR. TCRdb re-called clones from the multiplex PCR reads using CATT. The sample has 35,000 or so gamma-chain clones, roughly a fifth seen once. Notes on the study in general: In the thymus, TRG and TRD repertoires looked highly polyclonal with Gaussian CDR3 lengths.

Sequencing was carried out using Vdelta1+ gamma-delta thymocytes from the thymus. The subset was: FACS-sorted CD3+ TCRalphabeta- TCRVdelta1+ TCRVdelta2- thymocytes. Source of these receptors: a girl under two years old who had congenital heart surgery.

This clone was counted only a few times. The same CDR3 arises from other DNA sequences in this sample as well. The rearrangement uses TRGV2 and TRGJ1 or TRGJ2. Germline lookup yields CDR1 EGSNGY and CDR2 YDSYNSKV. The CDR3 extends over 14 amino acids. J was trimmed by 0 bases and V by 2 bases; bases with no gene match: 4. CDR3 DNA sequence: TGTGCCACCTGGGACGCGACGAATTATTATAAGAAACTCTTT. Its protein product is CATWDATNYYKKLF.

This clone was observed a few times. V and J are TRGV4 and TRGJ1 or TRGJ2. The length of the CDR3 is 13 residues. V shed 1 base, J shed 8 bases, and the junction held 8 bases outside the gene matches. Germline V lookup: CDR1 EGSTGY, CDR2 YDSYTSSV. The CDR3 reads CATWDGQQNKKLF. The CDR3, as DNA: TGTGCCACCTGGGATGGACAACAAAATAAGAAACTCTTT.

The rearrangement uses TRGV9 and TRGJ1 or TRGJ2. The length of the CDR3 is 11 residues. V lost 9 bases and J lost 9; bases outside the gene matches: 11. Germline CDR1 and CDR2: GITISATS and ISYDGTV (reference sequence). CDR3: CALGVRGKKLF. CDR3 in DNA: TGTGCCTTGGGAGTTCGGGGTAAGAAACTCTTT.

This clone was detected only a few times. V usage is TRGV4 and J usage is TRGJP2. The CDR3 sequence is 16 residues long. The V and J ends lost 2 bases and 2 bases, in that order; junction bases with no gene match: 8. In germline, CDR1 is EGSTGY, CDR2 YDSYTSSV. The CDR3 loop is CATWDVLQSSDWIKTF. CDR3 coding DNA: TGTGCCACCTGGGATGTACTACAGAGTAGTGATTGGATCAAGACGTTT.

J is TRGJ1 or TRGJ2 and V is TRGV2. Germline CDR1 EGSNGY, CDR2 YDSYNSKV. J gave up 6 bases and V 2 bases, and 13 bases lay outside the gene matches. The CDR3 covers 15 residues. The CDR3 sequence is CATWDAPREGYKKLF. The CDR3 region has the DNA TGTGCCACCTGGGACGCGCCGAGGGAGGGTTATAAGAAACTCTTT.

This clone was seen a handful of times. The sample has other DNA sequences that encode this CDR3 too. The chain links TRGV3 to TRGJ1 or TRGJ2. The V segment lost 3 bases and the J segment 8 bases; nucleotides outside the gene matches: 4. CDR3 length: 11 amino acids. Germline CDR1 and CDR2: VTNTFY and YDVSTARD (reference sequence). The CDR3 DNA reads TGTGCCACCTGGGACGCAAATAAGAAACTCTTT. It codes for CATWDANKKLF.

This clone was counted only a few times. This CDR3 is also generated by other DNA sequences in the sample. The chain is built from TRGV9 and TRGJ1 or TRGJ2. The V segment lost 4 bases and the J segment 3 bases; nucleotides outside the gene matches: 6. Germline V CDR1 and CDR2: GITISATS, ISYDGTV (reference sequence). This CDR3 contains 13 residues. CDR3: CALWELSYYKKLF. DNA for the CDR3: TGTGCCTTGTGGGAACTGTCTTATTATAAGAAACTCTTT.

The sample holds a few counts of this clone. The V and J genes are TRGV2 and TRGJ1 or TRGJ2. The CDR3 consists of 15 residues. Per the germline V gene, CDR1 is EGSNGY and CDR2 is YDSYNSKV. The junction had 10 bases not matched to a gene; V was cut back by 5 bases and J by 0 bases. The CDR3: CATWVPQMNYYKKLF. In nucleotides, the CDR3 is TGTGCCACCTGGGTCCCTCAAATGAATTATTATAAGAAACTCTTT.

The rearrangement uses TRGV3 and TRGJP2. Germline CDR1 reads VTNTFY; CDR2 reads YDVSTARD (reference sequence). J was trimmed by 8 bases and V by 6 bases; bases with no gene match: 12. The CDR3 is 14 amino acids. This CDR3 is CATWTLRPDWIKTF. The CDR3 DNA reads as TGTGCCACCTGGACCCTAAGGCCAGATTGGATCAAGACGTTT.

This clone came up a few times. This CDR3 is also generated by other DNA sequences in the sample. V is TRGV9 and J is TRGJP2. The germline V gene encodes CDR1 GITISATS and CDR2 ISYDGTV (reference sequence). The CDR3 has 15 amino acids. With V trimmed by 4 bases and J by 0 bases, 5 bases remained unmatched. CDR3 sequence reads: CALWEAYSSDWIKTF. In DNA form, the CDR3 reads TGTGCCTTGTGGGAAGCCTATAGTAGTGATTGGATCAAGACGTTT.

V is TRGV4 and J is TRGJ1 or TRGJ2. With 6 bases clipped from V and 3 bases from J, the junction kept 14 bases outside the gene matches. Per the germline V gene, CDR1 is EGSTGY and CDR2 is YDSYTSSV. The CDR3 covers 15 residues. CDR3: CATWSHGLFYYKKLF. CDR3 DNA: TGTGCCACCTGGTCCCATGGGTTGTTTTATTATAAGAAACTCTTT.

Comments on this clone: At the DNA level, this CDR3 is encoded by other sequences in the same sample as well. The chain uses TRGV3 and TRGJP2. The germline CDR1 and CDR2 sequences are VTNTFY and YDVSTARD (reference sequence). V lost 0 bases and J lost 3; bases outside the gene matches: 4. The CDR3 length is 15 residues. The CDR3 sequence: CATWDRQGSDWIKTF. The CDR3 DNA reads TGTGCCACCTGGGACAGGCAAGGTAGTGATTGGATCAAGACGTTT.

Points on this clone: Distinct nucleotide sequences in the sample also encode this CDR3. The chain combines TRGV2 with TRGJ1 or TRGJ2. The J segment lost 15 bases and the V segment lost 0 bases, leaving 2 bases of the junction unmatched. CDR1 is EGSNGY, CDR2 YDSYNSKV, per germline. This CDR3 is built from 9 residues. CDR3 nucleotide sequence: TGTGCCACCTGGGACGGGCCACTCTTT. Its translation: CATWDGPLF.

The chain couples TRGV9 to TRGJ1 or TRGJ2. The CDR3 spans 16 residues. J was trimmed by 3 bases and V by 2 bases; bases with no gene match: 13. Germline CDR1 GITISATS, CDR2 ISYDGTV (reference sequence). CDR3 in DNA: TGTGCCTTGTGGGAGGGCCTAGCCCCCCGTTATTATAAGAAACTCTTT. The encoded protein is CALWEGLAPRYYKKLF.